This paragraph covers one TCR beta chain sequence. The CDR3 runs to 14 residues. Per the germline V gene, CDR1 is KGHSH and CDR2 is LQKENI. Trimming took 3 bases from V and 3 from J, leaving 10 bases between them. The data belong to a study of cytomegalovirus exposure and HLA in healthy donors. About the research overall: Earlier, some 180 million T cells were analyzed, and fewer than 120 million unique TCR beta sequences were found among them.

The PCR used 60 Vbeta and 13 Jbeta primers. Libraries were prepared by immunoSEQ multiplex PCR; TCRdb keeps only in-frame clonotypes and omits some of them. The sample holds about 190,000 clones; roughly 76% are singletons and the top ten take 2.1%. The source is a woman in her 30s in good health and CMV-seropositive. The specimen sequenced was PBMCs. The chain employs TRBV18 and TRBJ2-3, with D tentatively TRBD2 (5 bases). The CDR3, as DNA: TGTGCCAGCTCACCGTCAGGACTGACAGATACGCAGTATTTT. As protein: CASSPSGLTDTQYF.